These T cell receptor beta chains were read from a single sample in a study of T cell responses to AZD1222 COVID-19 vaccine. Assay: immunoSEQ multiplex PCR; the TCRdb copy retains only in-frame clones and omits some. The sample lists 150,000 to 200,000 clones; just over 90% were seen once. The specimen comprised peripheral blood, sampled 28 days after the second AZD1222 dose. These receptors were collected from an adult who received the AZD1222 COVID-19 vaccine. CDR3s include the opening cysteine and the closing phenylalanine or tryptophan. A D gene is named only where the DNA matches it firmly. Expanded clones are given a class, and other clones once, few, many or no size at all.

d_call: TRBD2; v_call: TRBV9; j_call: TRBJ2-1; cdr3_length: 15; clone_size: .; cdr3_nt: TGTGCCAGCAGCACTAGCGGAGATATCAACAATGAGCAGTTCTTC; cdr3_aa: CASSTSGDINNEQFF
d_call: TRBD1; v_call: TRBV6-5; j_call: TRBJ1-2; cdr3_length: 14; clone_size: once; cdr3_nt: TGTGCCAGCAAGAGGGGACAGGGGGCGCTCGGCTACACCTTC; cdr3_aa: CASKRGQGALGYTF
d_call: TRBD2; v_call: TRBV2; j_call: TRBJ2-7; cdr3_length: 11; clone_size: .; cdr3_nt: TGTGCCAGCAGACTAGCGGGAGAGCAGTACTTC; cdr3_aa: CASRLAGEQYF
d_call: .; v_call: TRBV7-9; j_call: TRBJ1-5; cdr3_length: 12; clone_size: .; cdr3_nt: TGTGCCACGGGGAGGGAGAATCAGCCCCAGCATTTT; cdr3_aa: CATGRENQPQHF
d_call: TRBD1; v_call: TRBV7-2; j_call: TRBJ2-7; cdr3_length: 15; clone_size: .; cdr3_nt: TGTGCCAGCAGCCAAGCCGGGACAGACCCCTTCGAGCAGTACTTC; cdr3_aa: CASSQAGTDPFEQYF
d_call: .; v_call: TRBV5-6; j_call: TRBJ1-5; cdr3_length: 15; clone_size: .; cdr3_nt: TGTGCCAGCAGCTTGATGCGGGGAGGCAATCAGCCCCAGCATTTT; cdr3_aa: CASSLMRGGNQPQHF
d_call: .; v_call: TRBV28; j_call: TRBJ1-5; cdr3_length: 17; clone_size: .; cdr3_nt: TGTGCCAGCAGTCCCTTTAGGGTCGTCGGGGGGAATCAGCCCCAGCATTTT; cdr3_aa: CASSPFRVVGGNQPQHF
d_call: TRBD1; v_call: TRBV5-1; j_call: TRBJ1-1; cdr3_length: 14; clone_size: .; cdr3_nt: TGCGCCAGCAGCGCCGGACAGGGGGCGGGTGAAGCTTTCTTT; cdr3_aa: CASSAGQGAGEAFF
d_call: .; v_call: TRBV19; j_call: TRBJ1-2; cdr3_length: 13; clone_size: .; cdr3_nt: TGTGCCAGCGGTTGGGGACGGGGTTATGGCTACACCTTC; cdr3_aa: CASGWGRGYGYTF
d_call: TRBD1; v_call: TRBV5-4; j_call: TRBJ2-7; cdr3_length: 15; clone_size: .; cdr3_nt: TGTGCCAGCAGCTTGGGGGGACAGGGACTCTACGAGCAGTACTTC; cdr3_aa: CASSLGGQGLYEQYF
d_call: .; v_call: TRBV28; j_call: TRBJ2-3; cdr3_length: 16; clone_size: .; cdr3_nt: TGTGCCAGCAGTTTTGGCCGGGACACTTCCACAGATACGCAGTATTTT; cdr3_aa: CASSFGRDTSTDTQYF